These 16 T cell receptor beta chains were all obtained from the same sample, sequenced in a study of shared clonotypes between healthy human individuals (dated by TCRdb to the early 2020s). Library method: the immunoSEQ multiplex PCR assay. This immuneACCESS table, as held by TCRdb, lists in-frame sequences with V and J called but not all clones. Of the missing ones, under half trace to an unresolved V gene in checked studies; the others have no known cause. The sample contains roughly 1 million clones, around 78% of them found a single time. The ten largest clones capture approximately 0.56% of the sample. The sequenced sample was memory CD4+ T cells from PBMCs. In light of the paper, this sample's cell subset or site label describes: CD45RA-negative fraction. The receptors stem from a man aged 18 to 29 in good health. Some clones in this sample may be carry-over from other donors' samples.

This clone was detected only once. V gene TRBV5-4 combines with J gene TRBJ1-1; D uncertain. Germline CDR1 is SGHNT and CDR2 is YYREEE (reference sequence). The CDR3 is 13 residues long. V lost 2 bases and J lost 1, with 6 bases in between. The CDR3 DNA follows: TGTGCCAGCAGCTTAACGCAGAACACTGAAGCTTTCTTT. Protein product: CASSLTQNTEAFF.

The CDR3 loop reads CASSEGMGTEAFF. In nucleotides, the CDR3 is TGTGCCAGCAGTGAAGGGATGGGTACTGAAGCTTTCTTT. The chain couples TRBV2 to TRBJ1-1; D ambiguous. The CDR3 extends over 13 amino acids. Germline V gene lookup returns CDR1 SNHLY and CDR2 FYNNEI. V was cut by 1 base and J by 5 bases, with 8 bases left in between.

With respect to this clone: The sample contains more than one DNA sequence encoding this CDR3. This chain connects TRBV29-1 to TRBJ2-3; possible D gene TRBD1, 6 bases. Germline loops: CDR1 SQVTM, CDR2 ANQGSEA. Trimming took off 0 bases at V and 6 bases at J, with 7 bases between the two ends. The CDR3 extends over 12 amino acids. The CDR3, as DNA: TGCAGCGTTGAAGATAGGGGGGATACGCAGTATTTT. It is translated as CSVEDRGDTQYF.

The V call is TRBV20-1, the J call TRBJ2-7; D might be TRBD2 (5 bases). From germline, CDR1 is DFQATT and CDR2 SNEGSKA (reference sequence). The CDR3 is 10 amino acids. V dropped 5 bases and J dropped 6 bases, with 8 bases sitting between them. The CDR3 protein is CSAVGSEQYF. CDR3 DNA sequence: TGCAGTGCTGTGGGGAGCGAGCAGTACTTC.

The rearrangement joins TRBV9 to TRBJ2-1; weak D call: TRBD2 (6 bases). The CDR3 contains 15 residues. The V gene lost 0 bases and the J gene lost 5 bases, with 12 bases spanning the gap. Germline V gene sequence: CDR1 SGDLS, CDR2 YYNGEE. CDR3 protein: CASSVEGGGHNEQFF. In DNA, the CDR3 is TGTGCCAGCAGCGTAGAGGGAGGTGGGCACAATGAGCAGTTCTTC.

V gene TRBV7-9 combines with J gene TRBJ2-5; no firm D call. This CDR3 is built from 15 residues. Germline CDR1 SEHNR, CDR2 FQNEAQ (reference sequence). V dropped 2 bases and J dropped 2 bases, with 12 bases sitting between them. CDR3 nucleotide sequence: TGTGCCAGCAGCTTATACCCCGAACAGCAAGAGACCCAGTACTTC. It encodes CASSLYPEQQETQYF.

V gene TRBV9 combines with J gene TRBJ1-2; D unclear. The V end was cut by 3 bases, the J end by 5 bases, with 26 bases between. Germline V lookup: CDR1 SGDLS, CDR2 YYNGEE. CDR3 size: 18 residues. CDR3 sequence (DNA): TGTGCCAGCAGCGCCCCGTCCAAACGGCATCCCGACGAATATGGCTACACCTTC. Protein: CASSAPSKRHPDEYGYTF.

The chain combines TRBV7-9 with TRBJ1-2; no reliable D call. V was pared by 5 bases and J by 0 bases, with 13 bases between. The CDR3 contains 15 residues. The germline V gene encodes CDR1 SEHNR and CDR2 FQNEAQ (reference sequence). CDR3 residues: CASSATHSSNYGYTF. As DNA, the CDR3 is TGTGCCAGCAGCGCTACCCACAGCTCTAACTATGGCTACACCTTC.

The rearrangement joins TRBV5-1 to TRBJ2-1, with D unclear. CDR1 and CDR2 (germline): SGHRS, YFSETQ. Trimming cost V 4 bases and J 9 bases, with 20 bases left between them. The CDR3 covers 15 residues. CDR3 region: CASSPTRGGSGEQFF. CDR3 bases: TGCGCCAGCAGCCCCACCCGAGGCGGTTCGGGTGAGCAGTTCTTC.

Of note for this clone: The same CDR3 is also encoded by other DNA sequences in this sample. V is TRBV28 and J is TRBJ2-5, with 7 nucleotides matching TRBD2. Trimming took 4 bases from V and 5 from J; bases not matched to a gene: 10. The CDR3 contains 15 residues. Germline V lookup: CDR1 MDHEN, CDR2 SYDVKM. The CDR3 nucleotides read TGTGCCAGCAGTTCCCCCGGCGGGGGTGGGGAGACCCAGTACTTC. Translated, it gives CASSSPGGGGETQYF.

The CDR3 sequence: CSVGTGGEDEQYF. The CDR3 DNA sequence: TGCAGCGTTGGAACTGGTGGGGAGGACGAGCAGTACTTC. The V gene is TRBV29-1, the J gene TRBJ2-7; a possible D gene is TRBD2 (6 bases). The CDR3 has 13 amino acids. CDR1 and CDR2 from the germline V gene are SQVTM and ANQGSEA. V was cut by 4 bases and J by 5 bases, with 15 bases left in between.

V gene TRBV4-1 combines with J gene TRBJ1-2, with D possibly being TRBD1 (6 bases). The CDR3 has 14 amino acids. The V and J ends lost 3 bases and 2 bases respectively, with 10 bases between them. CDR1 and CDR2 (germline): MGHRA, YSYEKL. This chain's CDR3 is CASSHPGQNYGYTF. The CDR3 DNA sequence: TGCGCCAGCAGCCATCCTGGACAGAACTATGGCTACACCTTC.

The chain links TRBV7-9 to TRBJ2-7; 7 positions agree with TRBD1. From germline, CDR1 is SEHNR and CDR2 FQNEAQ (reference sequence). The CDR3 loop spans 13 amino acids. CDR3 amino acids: CASSLDATGRWVV. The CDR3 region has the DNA TGTGCCAGCAGCTTAGACGCGACAGGGCGTTGGGTGGTC.

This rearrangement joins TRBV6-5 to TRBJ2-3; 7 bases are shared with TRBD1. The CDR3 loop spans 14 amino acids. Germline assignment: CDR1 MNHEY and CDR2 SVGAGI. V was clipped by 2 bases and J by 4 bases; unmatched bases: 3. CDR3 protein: CASSYTGDADTQYF. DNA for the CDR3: TGTGCCAGCAGTTACACAGGGGACGCAGATACGCAGTATTTT.

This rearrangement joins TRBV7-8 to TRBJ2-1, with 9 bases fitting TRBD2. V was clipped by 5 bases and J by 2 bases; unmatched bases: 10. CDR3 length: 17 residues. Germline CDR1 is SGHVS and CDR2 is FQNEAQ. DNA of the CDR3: TGTGCCAGCAGCCAGGACTCGGGCGGGAGGGCCTACAATGAGCAGTTCTTC. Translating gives CASSQDSGGRAYNEQFF. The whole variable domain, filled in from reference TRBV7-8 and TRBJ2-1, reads GAGVSQSPRYKVAKRGQDVALRCDPISGHVSLFWYQQALGQGPEFLTYFQNEAQLDKSGLPSDRFFAERPEGSVSTLKIQRTQQEDSAVYLCASSQDSGGRAYNEQFFGPGTRLTVL.

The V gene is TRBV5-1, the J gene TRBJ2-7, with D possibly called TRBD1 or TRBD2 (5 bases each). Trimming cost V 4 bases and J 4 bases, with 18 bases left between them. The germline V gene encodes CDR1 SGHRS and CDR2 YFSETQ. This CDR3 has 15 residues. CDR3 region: CASSAGGGSVYEQYF. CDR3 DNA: TGCGCCAGCAGCGCAGGTGGGGGTAGCGTTTACGAGCAGTACTTC.